These 12 T cell receptor beta chains share one sample of origin, sequenced in a study of T cell repertoires in aging, cancer and after chemotherapy. Rearranged V-D-J TRB sequences were amplified with a mixed TRB-A/B primer pool. From the multiplex PCR reads, TCRdb called clonotypes with MiXCR, one entry per CDR3 protein. There are about 13,000 distinct CDR3 sequences in the sample; 35% to 40% occur only once, and roughly 6.7% lies in the top ten. Amplification of TCR beta used genomic DNA extracted from peripheral blood. Sequenced: blood. The receptors stem from a human donor in good health. The donor label of this sample is uncertain.

The J gene is TRBJ2-4, the V gene TRBV15; D not resolved. Between the trimmed V and J ends, which lost 6 bases and 0 bases, there was a span of 9 bases. This CDR3 comprises 14 residues. Germline V gene data show CDR1 as LNHNV and CDR2 as YYDKDF (reference sequence). For the CDR3, the DNA is TGTGCCACCAGTCCCAGCCTAGCCAAAAACATTCAGTACTTC. This gives the protein CATSPSLAKNIQYF.

The chain couples TRBV6-1 to TRBJ2-6; the D is unclear. V lost 4 bases, J lost 1 base, and 11 bases lay in between. The CDR3 spans 16 residues. Germline values: CDR1 MNHNS, CDR2 SASEGT. The CDR3 sequence is CASSVHRGSGANVLTF. CDR3 nucleotide sequence: TGTGCCAGCAGTGTACATAGAGGTTCTGGGGCCAACGTCCTGACTTTC.

This clonotype was detected a few times. The CDR3 nucleotides read TGTGCCAGCTCTCCGTGGACTAGCGGCTCCTACGAGCAGTACTTC. This codes for CASSPWTSGSYEQYF. This chain connects TRBV18 to TRBJ2-7; 10 nucleotides match TRBD2. This CDR3 contains 15 residues. The trim removed 6 bases at V and 0 bases at J, leaving 5 bases unmatched. Per germline, CDR1 KGHSH and CDR2 LQKENI.

The V gene is TRBV11-2, the J gene TRBJ1-2, with 7 bases identical to TRBD1. CDR3 size: 13 residues. The V segment lost 4 bases and the J segment 8 bases; nucleotides outside the gene matches: 7. Germline V gives CDR1 SGHAT, CDR2 FQNNGV. The chain's CDR3 is CASSYRGYSGYTF. In nucleotides, the CDR3 is TGTGCCAGCAGCTACAGGGGATATAGCGGCTACACCTTC.

In its sample, this clonotype is medium-sized. The CDR3 sequence: CASSLAGLGWAGELFF. The CDR3 DNA sequence: TGTGCCAGCAGCTTAGCCGGACTAGGGTGGGCCGGGGAGCTGTTTTTT. The chain joins TRBV11-1 to TRBJ2-2, with TRBD2 matching over 7 bases. Germline CDR1 is SGHAT and CDR2 is FQDESV (reference sequence). V lost 0 bases, J lost 6 bases, and 7 bases stayed unmatched. The CDR3 has 16 residues.

This chain connects TRBV19 to TRBJ1-5; D gene ambiguous. The V gene's germline CDR1 is LNHDA and CDR2 SQIVND (reference sequence). V was cut by 7 bases and J by 7 bases, with 17 bases left in between. The CDR3 has 14 residues. CDR3: CASKDGLGWQPQHF. For the CDR3, the DNA is TGTGCCAGTAAGGACGGTCTAGGCTGGCAGCCCCAGCATTTT.

The CDR3 loop is CASSPQQGASGANVLTF. Written as DNA, the CDR3 is TGTGCCAGCTCACCTCAACAGGGTGCCTCTGGGGCCAACGTCCTGACTTTC. The V and J genes are TRBV18 and TRBJ2-6; D perhaps matches TRBD1 (6 bases). Trimming shortened V by 3 bases and J by 0 bases, and 12 bases separated the two germline ends. The germline CDR1 and CDR2 sequences are KGHSH and LQKENI. The CDR3 runs to 17 residues.

This clonotype has just a few counts. This chain links TRBV30 with TRBJ2-1, with 7 nucleotides matching TRBD2. V dropped 7 bases and J dropped 5; count of bases not matched to a gene: 11. Germline CDR1 reads GTSNPN; CDR2 reads SVGIG (reference sequence). The CDR3 is 14 amino acids. The CDR3, as DNA: TGTGCCTCTTCCGGGACTATTGTCCACAATGAGCAGTTCTTC. Translating it yields CASSGTIVHNEQFF.

The chain is built from TRBV6-5 and TRBJ1-1; 11 bases fit TRBD1. CDR3 length equals 15 residues. Germline lookup yields CDR1 MNHEY and CDR2 SVGAGI. V lost 11 bases and J lost 0; bases outside the gene matches: 8. CDR3 in amino acids: CASKDRGQMNTEAFF. The CDR3 DNA sequence: TGTGCCTCTAAGGACAGGGGGCAAATGAACACTGAAGCTTTCTTT.

V usage is TRBV5-1 and J usage is TRBJ2-1; D could derive from TRBD1 or TRBD2 (5 bases each). This CDR3 has 14 residues. Germline lookup yields CDR1 SGHRS and CDR2 YFSETQ. Trimming removed 4 bases at V and 3 bases at J, with 11 bases between. The CDR3 loop reads CASSSGRDYNEQFF. In nucleotides, the CDR3 is TGCGCCAGCAGCAGCGGCAGGGACTACAATGAGCAGTTCTTC.

The gene calls are TRBV18 and TRBJ2-1; 8 nucleotides match TRBD1. Germline-derived CDR1 and CDR2 are KGHSH and LQKENI. CDR3 size: 18 residues. With V trimmed by 8 bases and J by 6 bases, 21 bases remained unmatched. CDR3 sequence (DNA): TGTGCCAGCAGTCGCTCAGGGGGCGGGACTGGTTACTCCAATGAGCAGTTCTTC. Translating gives CASSRSGGGTGYSNEQFF. Drawing the rest from reference TRBV18 and TRBJ2-1, the complete variable domain is NAGVMQNPRHLVRRRGQEARLRCSPMKGHSHVYWYRQLPEEGLKFMVYLQKENIIDESGMPKERFSAEFPKEGPSILRIQQVVRGDSAAYFCASSRSGGGTGYSNEQFFGPGTRLTVL.

This chain uses TRBV6-5 with TRBJ2-3; 12 positions match TRBD2. The germline V gene encodes CDR1 MNHEY and CDR2 SVGAGI. Trimming cost V 2 bases and J 6 bases; bases outside gene matches: 3. The CDR3 spans 15 residues. CDR3 sequence reads: CASSYGLAGLDTQYF. In DNA form, the CDR3 reads TGTGCCAGCAGTTACGGACTAGCGGGACTTGATACGCAGTATTTT.